A selection of T cell receptor beta chains follows, all from one sample in a study of CD8 T cells in Susac syndrome. From the immunoSEQ multiplex PCR reads, TCRdb called clonotypes with MiXCR, one entry per CDR3 protein. The sample consists of 200,000 or so distinct CDR3 sequences, 90% to 95% of them appearing once. Sequenced sample: CD4+ T cells from PBMCs. Receptors were obtained from a human donor with multiple sclerosis. CDR3s leave out the opening cysteine and the closing phenylalanine or tryptophan.

CDR3	V	J
ASSSGLSDTQY	TRBV7-8	TRBJ2-3
ASSSHLLAGTRTEAF	TRBV7-2	TRBJ1-1
ASSPSFELF	TRBV6-2/TRBV6-3	TRBJ1-4
ASSFSGKVNEQF	TRBV13	TRBJ2-1
AWSPGQPNTEAF	TRBV30	TRBJ1-1
SASPDRRYGYT	TRBV20-1	TRBJ1-2
ASSTPGIVWNEQF	TRBV7-2	TRBJ2-1
ASSFRRGRQETQY	TRBV27	TRBJ2-5
ASSLEAESSYEQY	TRBV11-2	TRBJ2-7
SASSGDQPQH	TRBV20-1	TRBJ1-5
ASSPPGGPYNEQF	TRBV3-1	TRBJ2-1
AWSVLRTGELF	TRBV30	TRBJ2-2
ASSQEGLRGKDYEQY	TRBV3-1	TRBJ2-7
ASSEGGQPQH	TRBV2	TRBJ1-5
SAGNDGFYEQY	TRBV29-1	TRBJ2-7
ASLPRRERNTEAF	TRBV12-3/TRBV12-4	TRBJ1-1
SVEDRLHTDTQY	TRBV29-1	TRBJ2-3
SAIVGYGYT	TRBV20-1	TRBJ1-2
ASSYGGQGVSPLH	TRBV6-6	TRBJ1-6
ASGLPTPNQF	TRBV12-5	-
AIRGGAHSPLH	TRBV10-3	TRBJ1-6
ASSHQLPNTEAF	TRBV3-1	TRBJ1-1
ASSLERGGQETQY	TRBV12-3/TRBV12-4	TRBJ2-5
ASSLSRAVQETQY	TRBV27	TRBJ2-5
SVVQGADGANVLT	TRBV29-1	TRBJ2-6
ASSPRLNEQF	TRBV27	TRBJ2-1
ANGRGREADTQY	TRBV2	TRBJ2-3
ASSSRKEGASGVSGQF	TRBV7-2	TRBJ2-1
ASSPGPDTQY	TRBV7-2	TRBJ2-3
ASSYGDTQY	TRBV6-5	TRBJ2-3
ASSLGRPSYEQY	TRBV5-1	TRBJ2-7
ASSRDTVQETQY	TRBV3-1	TRBJ2-5
ASSRMTYGYT	TRBV13	TRBJ1-2
ASTNPAKNIQY	TRBV5-6	TRBJ2-4
ASRLGGGQETQY	TRBV12-3/TRBV12-4	TRBJ2-5
SASPSYEQY	TRBV20-1	TRBJ2-7
ASIMVGYGYT	TRBV6-6	TRBJ1-2
ASSVRAYGYT	TRBV6-1	TRBJ1-2
ASGYPGTGVMAF	TRBV27	TRBJ1-1
ASSHIHGGTEAF	TRBV3-1	TRBJ1-1